This TCR beta chain was recovered during a study of T cells in Graves' hyperthyroidism and ophthalmopathy (dated by TCRdb to 2018 to 2020). Broadly, across the study: Peripheral blood was collected at initial diagnosis, before any treatment. The paper reports TCR Vbeta CDR3 sequencing of more than 120 peripheral blood samples: 43 ophthalmopathy, around 80 hyperthyroidism and around 17 progressor patients. Once sampling was done, hyperthyroidism patients were given methimazole at a starting dose of 30 mg daily, whereas ophthalmopathy patients were given high-dose intravenous methylprednisolone. To identify distinguishing TCR V-J signatures, a discovery cohort of around 100 patients was used, comprising fewer than 45 with Graves' ophthalmopathy and approximately 57 with stable Graves' hyperthyroidism. Thyroid tissue and blood T-cell repertoires from six Graves' hyperthyroidism patients were also compared in the study. Prospective prediction of ophthalmopathy was tested in an independent validation cohort consisting of fewer than 20 hyperthyroidism patients and approximately 16 patients who later progressed to ophthalmopathy. The 100 discovery patients were randomly split 7:3 into training and test sets.

In regard to this clonotype: Its binding antigen is unknown. No base quality information exists; no much larger clone differs at one position.

Overall study outcomes, separate from this receptor: Blood samples also contained most of the expanded thyroid clonotypes (frequency above 0.001), which suggests that blood repertoires may reflect thyroid immune responses. In validation, the model predicted progression to ophthalmopathy a median of 6.5 months before onset, with roughly 70% sensitivity and just under 75% specificity. Sample size was not statistically predetermined, and blinding of investigators to group allocation was not performed. In cross-validation, a model built on a 13 V-J signature told ophthalmopathy apart from stable hyperthyroidism with 85% to 90% sensitivity and about 81% specificity, and in testing the same model reached 80%/75%.

The TCR beta CDR3 regions were amplified from RNA transcripts. The first round of RT-PCR for the TCR CDR3 was performed with the HTBI primer set and the Qiagen OneStep RT-PCR kit. Libraries were constructed in a second round of multiplex PCR, after which size selection and purification were performed. Libraries were sequenced paired-end with 100 bp reads on an Illumina HiSeq2000. The authors processed their data as follows. SOAPnuke was used to process the raw data, with reads discarded if the reads contained adapters or uncalled bases, had a mean Phred below 15, or lacked an exact constant-primer or identifier match. COPE v1.2.5 was used to merge the high-quality paired reads, and each unique nucleotide sequence was defined as a clonotype. Clonotypes were aligned to IMGT TRBV, TRBD and TRBJ reference segments using MiTCR v1.1. Only V-J combinations with frequency above 0.0001, covering about 99% of repertoires, were analysed. The TCS score was defined as the ratio of F50 (clonal expansion) to E x V (chaos), calculated using BLOSUM62-based TCRdist between CDR3 peptides within each V-J. Welch's t-statistics and random forest reduced 450 to 600 V-J features to 13, which were used in a naive Bayes classifier (R e1071). TCRdb itself trimmed the public reads at Q25 with fastp, ran MiXCR and retained productive beta chains. Rows with a matching CDR3 protein are joined into one entry that keeps the most common DNA and genes. The V and J calls here are based on TCRdb, not the publication. The sample table shows about 640,000 distinct CDR3 sequences, and under 25% are seen once. The ten largest clones represent 34% of the sample.

From its cysteine to its phenylalanine, the CDR3 spans 14 amino acids. The CDR3 DNA has 42 bases and is translated from base 1. Taken from the germline V gene (reference sequence), the CDR1 and CDR2 loops are LNHDA and SQIVND. V drops 7 bases and J drops 0 bases, leaving 12 bases in between. In the ophthalmopathy patients, disease was moderately to severely active, with a Clinical Activity Score of 3 or more, a NOSPECS grade of 4 or more, and a duration of less than 3 months. Exclusion was applied to patients with uncontrolled infections, other autoimmune diseases, pregnancy or lactation. Diagnoses relied on clinical symptoms, serum thyroxine and TRAb, thyroid ultrasound and orbital computed tomography. PBMCs were isolated from around 10 ml of fresh peripheral blood by Ficoll-Paque density gradient centrifugation. Total RNA was extracted with Trizol reagent, and quality was checked on an Agilent 2100 Bioanalyzer.

Recombination connected TRBV19 to TRBJ1-1, with TRBD1 tentatively as D gene (6 bases match). The clonotype was recovered from a man in his thirties or forties with Graves' ophthalmopathy. Input material: blood. The nucleotides read TGTGCCAGTAAACTCCGGGACATGAACACTGAAGCTTTCTTT. It encodes CASKLRDMNTEAFF.